This T cell receptor beta chain was obtained from a study of blood T cell repertoires in COVID-19. On the study more broadly: PBMCs, B-cell-depleted T cells, or T cells were the source of the cDNA or gDNA that made up the material.

V shed 3 bases and J shed 4 bases, with 4 bases lying between them. Germline V lookup: CDR1 SNHLY, CDR2 FYNNEI. The CDR3 extends over 12 amino acids. Per the study methods: Counts of nucleated cells, estimated from reference gene primer amplification, were obtained. Assay: immunoSEQ multiplex PCR; the TCRdb copy retains only in-frame clones and omits some. Clone size and V and J calls were adopted from that table, with D and trimming inferred from the DNA. The sample has approximately 88,000 clones; about nine tenths are singletons. The sample was peripheral blood. This chain joins TRBV2 and TRBJ1-5; D unclear. This clonotype was sampled from a male donor with acute or convalescent COVID-19. As DNA, the CDR3 is TGTGCCAGCAGTGAGCAGAATCAGCCCCAGCATTTT. This encodes CASSEQNQPQHF.